What follows describes a single T cell receptor (beta chain). Its antigen is as yet unknown. V gave up 4 bases and J gave up 3 bases, with 12 bases separating them. CDR1 is SEHNR and CDR2 is FQNEAQ in the germline V gene (reference sequence). The CDR3 has 14 residues. Data came from immunoSEQ multiplex PCR; TCRdb stores just in-frame clones and leaves some out. This sample has 50,000 to 65,000 clones, with roughly 89% found just once. The data are from a study of OX40 agonist ivuxolimab in advanced cancers. At the level of the study: A mean age of roughly 66 years, range roughly 20 to 85, was recorded, and 82.7% were male. Partial responses were achieved by three patients, of whom one had hepatocellular carcinoma and two had cutaneous melanoma.

Study outcomes and limitations: Partial responders treated at 0.1-3.0 mg/kg exhibited clonal expansion among the lowest measured.

The V gene is TRBV7-9, the J gene TRBJ1-1, with D unresolved. Here the sequenced sample was CD4+ or CD8+ T cells sorted from blood, taken in a trial of the OX40 agonist ivuxolimab. The receptor's source is an adult with an advanced solid tumor such as melanoma, head and neck, liver or kidney cancer. The CDR3 reads CASSSRAGYTEAFF. CDR3 bases: TGTGCCAGCAGCTCCCGAGCGGGGTACACTGAAGCTTTCTTT.